These 20 T cell receptor beta chains came from one sample sequenced in a study of T cell responses to AZD1222 COVID-19 vaccine. Profiled with immunoSEQ multiplex PCR; TCRdb holds only in-frame clones, not every one. This sample has 100,000 to 110,000 clones, with 80% to 90% found just once. The specimen comprised peripheral blood, sampled on day 0 of AZD1222 vaccination. These receptors were taken from an adult in good health.

This clone was seen a handful of times. CDR3 coding DNA: TGTGCCAGCAGTGAACGTAGACAGAAGGGCGGCGAGCAGTACTTC. This gives the protein CASSERRQKGGEQYF. The rearrangement links TRBV2 to TRBJ2-7; TRBD1 might be the D (5 bases). Trimming removed 2 bases from V and 6 bases from J, with 17 bases in between. CDR3 length equals 15 residues. Per the germline V gene, CDR1 is SNHLY and CDR2 is FYNNEI. The full variable domain, completed using reference TRBV2 and TRBJ2-7, is EPEVTQTPSHQVTQMGQEVILRCVPISNHLYFYWYRQILGQKVEFLVSFYNNEISEKSEIFDDQFSVERPDGSNFTLKIRSTKLEDSAMYFCASSERRQKGGEQYFGPGTRLTVT.

This chain joins TRBV11-3 and TRBJ2-5; D gene ambiguous. The CDR3 length is 14 residues. With 2 bases removed from V and 5 bases from J, the gap between germline ends came to 12 bases. The germline gives CDR1 SGHNT, CDR2 YENEEA. CDR3 residues: CASSLSSASETQYF. In DNA form, the CDR3 reads TGTGCCAGCAGCTTAAGTTCGGCGTCGGAGACCCAGTACTTC.

The chain carries TRBV19 and TRBJ1-4, with unresolved D. This CDR3 is 17 amino acids long. From germline, CDR1 is LNHDA and CDR2 SQIVND (reference sequence). The V end was cut by 3 bases, the J end by 5 bases, with 19 bases between. CDR3 amino acids: CASSMQPSMDLNEKLFF. The CDR3 DNA sequence: TGTGCCAGTAGTATGCAGCCGTCAATGGACCTCAATGAAAAACTGTTTTTT.

V usage is TRBV24-1 and J usage is TRBJ2-5; the D is unclear. This CDR3 contains 16 residues. CDR1 is KGHDR and CDR2 is SFDVKD in the germline V gene. Trimming took off 5 bases at V and 0 bases at J, with 15 bases between the two ends. CDR3 in amino acids: CATSVRGRGYQETQYF. The CDR3 DNA reads TGTGCCACCAGTGTGCGAGGACGTGGGTACCAAGAGACCCAGTACTTC.

The chain links TRBV7-8 to TRBJ2-3, with TRBD2 identical over 11 bases. The CDR3 spans 16 residues. With 2 bases clipped from V and 2 bases from J, the junction kept 3 bases outside the gene matches. Germline V lookup: CDR1 SGHVS, CDR2 FQNEAQ. The CDR3 region has the DNA TGTGCCAGCAGCTTACCTAGCGGGGGGAACACAGATACGCAGTATTTT. This codes for CASSLPSGGNTDTQYF.

The CDR3 DNA follows: TGTGCCAGCAGCTTAAGTGAGAACTATGGCTACACCTTC. Its protein is CASSLSENYGYTF. This chain connects TRBV7-3 to TRBJ1-2; D remains ambiguous. The germline CDR1 and CDR2 sequences are SGHTA and FQGTGA. This CDR3 is 13 amino acids long. With 1 base removed from V and 2 bases from J, the gap between germline ends came to 5 bases.

In its sample, this clone was seen a few times. This specimen includes other DNA sequences encoding the same CDR3. V and J are TRBV6-1 and TRBJ1-3; D unclear. With 3 bases removed from V and 0 bases from J, the gap between germline ends came to 6 bases. Germline loops: CDR1 MNHNS, CDR2 SASEGT. This CDR3 contains 14 residues. The CDR3 DNA sequence: TGTGCCAGCAGTGAGGGCAGCTCTGGAAACACCATATATTTT. Residues: CASSEGSSGNTIYF.

The V gene is TRBV7-8, the J gene TRBJ1-1; D gene unclear. Germline lookup yields CDR1 SGHVS and CDR2 FQNEAQ. With 5 bases removed from V and 8 bases from J, the gap between germline ends came to 12 bases. This CDR3 has 12 residues. The CDR3 sequence: CASSTDRREAFF. The CDR3 DNA reads as TGTGCCAGCAGCACAGATCGTCGAGAAGCTTTCTTT.

This chain uses TRBV5-6 with TRBJ1-2; a weak D match, TRBD1 (5 bases). V lost 4 bases and J 5 bases, leaving 6 bases between the germline ends. The germline gives CDR1 SGHDT, CDR2 YYEEEE. CDR3 size: 11 residues. CDR3 loop: CASSGGYGYTF. CDR3 DNA: TGTGCCAGCAGCGGGGGGTATGGCTACACCTTC.

V and J are TRBV6-5 and TRBJ1-1; D gene uncertain. This CDR3 spans 13 amino acids. Germline V gene lookup returns CDR1 MNHEY and CDR2 SVGAGI. V lost 5 bases, J lost 7 bases, and 14 bases lay in between. This CDR3 is CASSPRVSGEAFF. Here the CDR3 DNA reads TGTGCCAGCAGTCCCCGAGTTAGTGGTGAAGCTTTCTTT.

The chain joins TRBV6-5 to TRBJ1-1, with D possibly being TRBD1 (6 bases). Germline assignment: CDR1 MNHEY and CDR2 SVGAGI. The CDR3 contains 15 residues. Trimming stripped 2 bases from V and 5 bases from J, with 15 bases between. The CDR3 bases are TGTGCCAGCAGTTACCTCAAGGGGGTTCTGACTGAAGCTTTCTTT. It yields the protein CASSYLKGVLTEAFF.

This clone was detected a few times. The chain couples TRBV6-2 or TRBV6-3 to TRBJ1-2; D is unresolved. Trimming cost V 6 bases and J 5 bases, with 19 bases left between them. CDR3 length equals 15 residues. Germline V lookup: CDR1 MNHEY, CDR2 SVGEGT. The CDR3 DNA reads as TGTGCCAGCAGCCCTCGACCCCTGGCGGGGTATGGCTACACCTTC. This encodes CASSPRPLAGYGYTF.

The V and J genes are TRBV19 and TRBJ1-2; 7 positions match TRBD1. This CDR3 is built from 14 residues. V dropped 5 bases and J dropped 10; count of bases not matched to a gene: 13. Germline V lookup: CDR1 LNHDA, CDR2 SQIVND (reference sequence). DNA for the CDR3: TGTGCCAGTAGTTCCTCGGACAGGTCGAGGAACTACACCTTC. Amino acids: CASSSSDRSRNYTF.

This chain connects TRBV28 to TRBJ2-1; TRBD1 might be the D (6 bases). Germline V lookup: CDR1 MDHEN, CDR2 SYDVKM. V was clipped by 2 bases and J by 10 bases, with 15 bases between them. This CDR3 comprises 14 residues. The CDR3, as DNA: TGTGCCAGCAGTTTACGTAACAGGGATCGGGAGCAGTTCTTC. It specifies CASSLRNRDREQFF.

This clone was picked up one time. This rearrangement joins TRBV10-3 to TRBJ1-2; D perhaps matches TRBD1 (6 bases). The CDR3 consists of 17 residues. The germline V and J ends were trimmed by 10 bases and 4 bases, with 28 bases remaining between them. Germline values: CDR1 ENHRY, CDR2 SYGVKD. The CDR3 DNA reads as TGTGCCACTACACAGGGTCCAGCACCAACGGGGGGCTATGGCTACACCTTC. This sequence encodes CATTQGPAPTGGYGYTF.

This sequence joins TRBV20-1 and TRBJ2-3, with TRBD2 matching over 8 bases. This CDR3 region has 16 residues. CDR1 and CDR2 from the germline V gene are DFQATT and SNEGSKA (reference sequence). J gave up 0 bases and V 3 bases, and 8 bases lay outside the gene matches. CDR3 in amino acids: CSASRGGAPSTDTQYF. CDR3 sequence (DNA): TGCAGTGCTAGTCGGGGGGGGGCCCCTAGCACAGATACGCAGTATTTT.

In this sample, this clone turned up once. The V gene is TRBV27, the J gene TRBJ1-4, with a weak D call TRBD1 (5 bases). The CDR3 sequence is 15 residues long. V was clipped by 0 bases and J by 7 bases, with 12 bases between them. Germline assignment: CDR1 MNHEY and CDR2 SMNVEV (reference sequence). The CDR3 bases are TGTGCCAGCAGTTTATCGTGGCAGGGTGTTGAAAAACTGTTTTTT. This gives the protein CASSLSWQGVEKLFF.

A few counts support this clone. The V and J genes are TRBV2 and TRBJ2-7; possible D gene TRBD1, 5 bases. V lost 11 bases and J lost 6, with 26 bases in between. The CDR3 length is 15 residues. In germline, CDR1 is SNHLY, CDR2 FYNNEI. The CDR3 nucleotides are TGTGCCTCCCACGGTATTTTTTGGGTCGACAGCGAGCAGTACTTC. Translation gives CASHGIFWVDSEQYF. The full variable domain, rest sourced from reference TRBV2 and TRBJ2-7, is EPEVTQTPSHQVTQMGQEVILRCVPISNHLYFYWYRQILGQKVEFLVSFYNNEISEKSEIFDDQFSVERPDGSNFTLKIRSTKLEDSAMYFCASHGIFWVDSEQYFGPGTRLTVT.

V usage is TRBV3-1 (or the pseudogene TRBV3-2) and J usage is TRBJ1-2; the match to TRBD1 covers 9 bases. Germline V CDR1 and CDR2: LGHDT, YNNKEL (reference sequence). The CDR3 is 16 residues long. Germline trimming cut 4 bases from V and 5 bases from J; bases unmatched to any gene: 11. The CDR3 here is CASSPIGDRAIYGYTF. The CDR3 DNA reads as TGTGCCAGCAGCCCAATTGGGGACAGGGCTATTTATGGCTACACCTTC.

The chain joins TRBV5-6 to TRBJ2-7; 7 nucleotides line up with TRBD2. Germline V gives CDR1 SGHDT, CDR2 YYEEEE. The CDR3 is made up of 17 amino acids. J lost 5 bases, V lost 1 base, and 15 bases had no gene match. The CDR3 coding sequence is TGTGCCAGCAGCTTGAAGCGGCGGGAGAGTTTAGGGAACGAGCAGTACTTC. Translated: CASSLKRRESLGNEQYF.